The rows below give T cell receptor beta chains drawn from one sample of a study. MiXCR was run by TCRdb on the 5' RACE reads, yielding one entry per CDR3 protein. Of 34,000 or so distinct CDR3 sequences in the sample, over 25% are singletons; the top ten hold less than 2.5%. The specimen sequenced was tumor-infiltrating Tregs sorted from the breast tumor. These TCRs come from a female donor with breast cancer. CDR3s leave out the opening cysteine and the closing phenylalanine or tryptophan. The D gene is left open where the match is weak. Size is stated for part of the rows, as once, few or many counts, or as a class when the clone is expanded.

. | many | TRBV20-1 | SARVFKGGEDLYYNEQF
. | . | TRBV20-1 | SATGAGPTVPLAKNIQY
. | many | TRBV9 | ASSPSGEGDGYT
. | . | TRBV30 | AWSAGTVTQH
TRBD1 | medium-sized | TRBV7-3 | ASSKSGTGKPGTQY
TRBD2 | few | TRBV20-1 | SAPRTSDYEQY
TRBD2 | . | TRBV20-1 | SASGSGGVYEQY
. | few | TRBV30 | AWGTGVGTDEQY
TRBD1 | many | TRBV20-1 | SARQGSYNEQF
. | medium-sized | TRBV6-5 | ASRFTAEDTQY
. | many | TRBV24-1 | ATSDSRAGSYNEQF
. | many | TRBV6-5 | ASSKTGTSPLH
. | many | TRBV3-1 | ASSRGTEAF
. | . | TRBV6-5 | ASRAPGGLSYEQY
. | few | TRBV7-9 | ASTPGHGYEQY
. | . | TRBV11-3 | ASSRGPLSYEQY
. | few | TRBV6-1 | ASNGKRHNEQF
. | . | TRBV12-3/TRBV12-4 | ASSGTGCNQPQH
. | few | TRBV12-3/TRBV12-4 | ASSLSGRGSVEQF
. | . | TRBV9 | ASTLTESAKGDEQF
. | . | TRBV20-1 | SATPTARDENIQY
. | few | TRBV6-5 | ASSYSIGTETYEQY
. | many | TRBV11-2 | ASTRGESRGLVEYTSHNEQF
TRBD1 | many | TRBV9 | ASSVTPGQLSGANVLT
TRBD1 | many | TRBV11-2 | ASSLGTGGNEQY
. | many | TRBV15 | ATSRQGQAADTQY
. | few | TRBV12-3/TRBV12-4 | ASSLTTVSQH
. | . | TRBV7-9 | ASSLRGSMSKNIQY
. | many | TRBV7-2 | ASSLAAGWAYEQY
. | . | TRBV15 | ATSSIRGMYEQY
TRBD2 | many | TRBV6-5 | ARSASGTMGTTLTSQETQY
TRBD2 | . | TRBV7-2 | ASSSTSGSKGEQF
. | many | TRBV20-1 | SARRVLATSTDTQY
TRBD2 | few | TRBV6-6 | ASRTSGSYEQY
. | many | TRBV29-1 | SVEDTLVETQY
. | many | TRBV2 | ASSEWGIIRGYT
. | many | TRBV5-5 | ASSLNGSPGGTEAF
TRBD2 | . | TRBV7-8 | ASSSTLGSGINEQF
TRBD2 | . | TRBV9 | ASSPRGGLAGVNEQF
TRBD2 | many | TRBV5-5 | ASSLAFSGRGEQF
. | . | TRBV20-1 | SARVGGNEKLF
. | . | TRBV5-1 | ASSLLAASYEQY
. | many | TRBV6-5 | ASSYSADSYEQY
TRBD2 | many | TRBV4-2 | ASSPQLAVSTDTQY
. | many | TRBV20-1 | SARDGRGGRGGNQPQH
. | . | TRBV6-5 | ASSLRGNEQF
TRBD1 | many | TRBV9 | ASSSTGTGSYNEQF
TRBD1 | . | TRBV20-1 | SARDAGQGAYNEQF
TRBD1 | many | TRBV18 | ASSRDSGEGYT
TRBD2 | few | TRBV6-6 | ASSYGQREGYNEQF
TRBD2 | many | TRBV5-1 | ASSPGTSVSYEQY
TRBD2 | many | TRBV12-3/TRBV12-4 | ASSSASGSRTDTQY
. | medium-sized | TRBV4-1 | ASSSRTSAYEQY
. | many | TRBV20-1 | SATMRSSYNEQF
TRBD1 | many | TRBV12-3/TRBV12-4 | ASSLRGPWDTQY